The 31 T cell receptor beta chains in this list originate from one sample, sequenced in a study of PD-L1 blockade in urothelial cancer. Some clones are missing from TCRdb's copy, which holds only in-frame ones; the method was immunoSEQ multiplex PCR. The data hold some 120,000 clones, with approximately 84% observed a single time. The time point denotes: pretreatment peripheral blood. The sequences come from PBMCs, collected around atezolizumab (anti-PD-L1) treatment. These receptors were collected from a man aged 45 to 65 with urothelial cancer.

This sequence joins TRBV9 and TRBJ2-4, with 9 bases aligning to TRBD2. J was trimmed by 5 bases and V by 0 bases; bases with no gene match: 12. The CDR3 is 18 amino acids. The germline CDR1 and CDR2 sequences are SGDLS and YYNGEE. The DNA for the CDR3 is TGTGCCAGCAGCGTAGGAGTAGGGGGGTTAGCGGGAGAAAACATTCAGTACTTC. As protein: CASSVGVGGLAGENIQYF.

This clone showed up many times. The chain links TRBV6-1 to TRBJ1-5; D is possibly TRBD1 (5 bases). Germline V gene sequence: CDR1 MNHNS, CDR2 SASEGT. This CDR3 spans 15 amino acids. The V and J ends lost 4 bases and 0 bases respectively, with 10 bases between them. In nucleotides, the CDR3 is TGTGCCAGCAGTGCGGGACTGAATAGCAATCAGCCCCAGCATTTT. Translation gives CASSAGLNSNQPQHF.

The rearrangement links TRBV13 to TRBJ2-7; 9 nucleotides match TRBD2. Per germline, CDR1 PRHDT and CDR2 FYEKMQ (reference sequence). V trimming: 1 base; J trimming: 2 bases; junction bases outside the gene matches: 3. The CDR3 covers 15 residues. In DNA form, the CDR3 reads TGTGCCAGCAGCTTAGATCTAGCGGGAACCTACGAGCAGTACTTC. Translated, it gives CASSLDLAGTYEQYF.

The chain carries TRBV7-8 and TRBJ2-7, with D perhaps TRBD1 (5 bases). Trimming removed 5 bases at V and 6 bases at J, with 11 bases between. Germline loops: CDR1 SGHVS, CDR2 FQNEAQ. This CDR3 is built from 12 residues. The CDR3 coding sequence is TGTGCCAGCAGCCAGCAAGGGGTCGAGCAGTACTTC. This encodes CASSQQGVEQYF. Full variable domain (missing parts from reference TRBV7-8 and TRBJ2-7): GAGVSQSPRYKVAKRGQDVALRCDPISGHVSLFWYQQALGQGPEFLTYFQNEAQLDKSGLPSDRFFAERPEGSVSTLKIQRTQQEDSAVYLCASSQQGVEQYFGPGTRLTVT.

This clone was counted a few times. The rearrangement joins TRBV28 to TRBJ2-5; the match to TRBD2 covers 11 bases. J gave up 2 bases and V 5 bases, and 7 bases lay outside the gene matches. The CDR3 extends over 16 amino acids. Germline V CDR1 and CDR2: MDHEN, SYDVKM. CDR3 DNA: TGTGCCAGCAGTAAGACTAGCGGGATGGGGCAAGAGACCCAGTACTTC. Its protein product is CASSKTSGMGQETQYF. Based on the CDR3 plus reference TRBV28 and TRBJ2-5, the full variable domain is DVKVTQSSRYLVKRTGEKVFLECVQDMDHENMFWYRQDPGLGLRLIYFSYDVKMKEKGDIPEGYSVSREKKERFSLILESASTNQTSMYLCASSKTSGMGQETQYFGPGTRLLVL.

The chain joins TRBV5-5 to TRBJ1-6; D call uncertain. This CDR3 spans 14 amino acids. The ends were cut back, 1 base at V and 9 bases at J, with 11 bases in the middle. Looked up from germline, CDR1 is SGHKS and CDR2 is YYEKEE (reference sequence). The CDR3 is CASSLYLSGSPLHF. The CDR3 DNA sequence: TGTGCCAGCAGCTTGTATCTAAGCGGTTCACCCCTCCACTTT.

The chain is built from TRBV14 and TRBJ2-1; 7 bases fit TRBD2. The CDR3 runs to 16 residues. The V gene end was trimmed by 6 bases and the J gene end by 0 bases; junction bases not matched to a gene: 8. Germline assignment: CDR1 SGHDN and CDR2 FVKESK. The CDR3 region is CASRATSRSSYNEQFF. The CDR3 region has the DNA TGTGCCAGCAGGGCGACTAGCCGGAGCTCCTACAATGAGCAGTTCTTC.

The V and J genes are TRBV5-1 and TRBJ2-1; the match to TRBD2 covers 11 bases. The CDR3 covers 13 residues. Per the germline V gene, CDR1 is SGHRS and CDR2 is YFSETQ. V shed 6 bases and J 15 bases; nucleotides not matched to a gene: 11. CDR3: CASTDSGRARVFF. The CDR3 nucleotides are TGCGCCAGCACCGATAGCGGGAGGGCCCGAGTGTTCTTC.

The V and J genes are TRBV6-1 and TRBJ2-7; 9 nucleotides match TRBD1. Germline V CDR1 and CDR2: MNHNS, SASEGT. The CDR3 totals 17 residues. V lost 3 bases and J lost 5; bases outside the gene matches: 14. For the CDR3, the DNA is TGTGCCAGCAGTGAGAGGGGATACGGACAGGGGAGGCACGAGCAGTACTTC. Translating it yields CASSERGYGQGRHEQYF.

The CDR3 DNA follows: TGTGCCAGCAGCATGGGACTAGCGGTGACCGGGGAGCTGTTTTTT. This encodes CASSMGLAVTGELFF. This chain connects TRBV6-5 to TRBJ2-2; 11 nucleotides match TRBD2. V shed 6 bases, J shed 5 bases, and the junction held 5 bases outside the gene matches. Germline V CDR1 and CDR2: MNHEY, SVGAGI. The CDR3 has 15 amino acids.

The gene calls are TRBV28 and TRBJ2-2; no clear D gene. CDR1 and CDR2 (germline): MDHEN, SYDVKM. Trimming stripped 4 bases from V and 1 base from J, with 4 bases between. CDR3 length equals 13 residues. The DNA of the CDR3 is TGTGCCAGCAGTTCACAGAACACCGGGGAGCTGTTTTTT. This codes for CASSSQNTGELFF.

V gene TRBV7-3 combines with J gene TRBJ2-2; D gene uncertain. Trimming removed 0 bases from V and 0 bases from J, with 5 bases in between. Germline CDR1 reads SGHTA; CDR2 reads FQGTGA. There are 15 residues in the CDR3. In DNA, the CDR3 is TGTGCCAGCAGCTTAACTGCTACGAACACCGGGGAGCTGTTTTTT. It is translated as CASSLTATNTGELFF. The full variable domain, completed using reference TRBV7-3 and TRBJ2-2, is GAGVSQTPSNKVTEKGKYVELRCDPISGHTALYWYRQSLGQGPEFLIYFQGTGAADDSGLPNDRFFAVRPEGSVSTLKIQRTERGDSAVYLCASSLTATNTGELFFGEGSRLTVL.

The rearrangement uses TRBV27 and TRBJ2-4; TRBD1 might be the D (6 bases). The CDR3 runs to 14 residues. V lost 3 bases to trimming and J lost 8 bases, with 14 bases between them. CDR1 is MNHEY and CDR2 is SMNVEV in the germline V gene (reference sequence). In nucleotides, the CDR3 is TGTGCCAGCAGTTTTTCAGAGGGGGACGACATTCAGTACTTC. It is translated as CASSFSEGDDIQYF.

The chain combines TRBV7-9 with TRBJ1-1; 8 bases agree with TRBD1. Germline V gene lookup returns CDR1 SEHNR and CDR2 FQNEAQ (reference sequence). With V trimmed by 3 bases and J by 7 bases, 13 bases remained unmatched. CDR3 length: 16 residues. The CDR3 loop reads CASSFRGREVSHEAFF. CDR3 sequence (DNA): TGTGCCAGCAGCTTCAGGGGGCGTGAGGTTTCCCATGAAGCTTTCTTT.

V is TRBV11-2 and J is TRBJ1-1; maybe TRBD1 (6 bases). This CDR3 has 17 residues. V was pared by 5 bases and J by 0 bases, with 19 bases between. CDR1 is SGHAT and CDR2 is FQNNGV in the germline V gene. The CDR3 DNA reads TGTGCCAGCAGCGTAACCGATTGGGGGCTACTGAACACTGAAGCTTTCTTT. Translation: CASSVTDWGLLNTEAFF.

This clone was seen a few times. The V gene is TRBV19, the J gene TRBJ2-1; D may be TRBD2 (5 bases). Germline-derived CDR1 and CDR2 are LNHDA and SQIVND (reference sequence). CDR3 size: 16 residues. The V end was cut by 5 bases, the J end by 5 bases, with 19 bases between. The CDR3 spells CASSVGATSRNNEQFF. CDR3 bases: TGTGCCAGTAGTGTGGGAGCGACAAGCCGAAACAATGAGCAGTTCTTC.

The V gene is TRBV9, the J gene TRBJ2-2; 11 nucleotides align to TRBD2. This CDR3 contains 15 residues. Germline V gene sequence: CDR1 SGDLS, CDR2 YYNGEE. V trimming: 4 bases; J trimming: 7 bases; junction bases outside the gene matches: 6. This CDR3 reads CASSSLAGAVGELFF. CDR3 DNA: TGTGCCAGCAGCTCACTAGCGGGAGCGGTCGGGGAGCTGTTTTTT. Combining the CDR3 with reference TRBV9 and TRBJ2-2 gives the whole variable domain DSGVTQTPKHLITATGQRVTLRCSPRSGDLSVYWYQQSLDQGLQFLIQYYNGEERAKGNILERFSAQQFPDLHSELNLSSLELGDSALYFCASSSLAGAVGELFFGEGSRLTVL.

The chain combines TRBV18 with TRBJ2-7; perhaps TRBD1 as D (6 bases). V lost 6 bases, J lost 6 bases, and 15 bases lay in between. Germline loops: CDR1 KGHSH, CDR2 LQKENI. The CDR3 sequence is 13 residues long. CDR3 DNA: TGTGCCAGCTCCGTGGACAGTGTCGTCGAGCAGTACTTC. It encodes CASSVDSVVEQYF.

The gene calls are TRBV19 and TRBJ1-1, with 8 bases that match TRBD1. The CDR3 totals 15 residues. J gave up 3 bases and V 8 bases, and 11 bases lay outside the gene matches. Per the germline V gene, CDR1 is LNHDA and CDR2 is SQIVND (reference sequence). The CDR3 coding sequence is TGTGCCAGTTCTCGACAGGGGTTTAGCGACACTGAAGCTTTCTTT. Protein sequence: CASSRQGFSDTEAFF.

The CDR3 region is CASNPGTSGIQTQYF. CDR3 sequence (DNA): TGTGCCAGCAACCCCGGGACTAGCGGGATACAGACCCAGTACTTC. The chain carries TRBV6-1 and TRBJ2-5, with TRBD2 identical over 13 bases. This CDR3 is 15 amino acids long. The trim removed 7 bases at V and 6 bases at J, leaving 8 bases unmatched. CDR1 is MNHNS and CDR2 is SASEGT in the germline V gene.

The chain employs TRBV5-1 and TRBJ2-1; TRBD2 aligns across 11 bases. The V segment lost 6 bases and the J segment 4 bases; nucleotides outside the gene matches: 6. Germline V gene data show CDR1 as SGHRS and CDR2 as YFSETQ. CDR3 length: 15 residues. In DNA form, the CDR3 reads TGCGCCAGCAAAATTAGCGGGAGGGCTTACAATGAGCAGTTCTTC. This translates into CASKISGRAYNEQFF.

The CDR3, as DNA: TGTGCCAGCAGCTTAAGGGCGGGGGACTACAATGAGCAGTTCTTC. Its protein product is CASSLRAGDYNEQFF. This rearrangement joins TRBV7-9 to TRBJ2-1; 7 nucleotides agree with TRBD2. The CDR3 is 15 residues long. J lost 3 bases, V lost 2 bases, and 4 bases had no gene match. Germline V lookup: CDR1 SEHNR, CDR2 FQNEAQ (reference sequence).

The chain links TRBV5-5 to TRBJ1-5; D uncertain. V was clipped by 3 bases and J by 9 bases, with 13 bases between them. This CDR3 spans 13 amino acids. Germline V CDR1 and CDR2: SGHKS, YYEKEE (reference sequence). The CDR3 region is CASSWVDGPPQHF. CDR3 bases: TGTGCCAGCAGCTGGGTGGATGGGCCGCCCCAGCATTTT. The variable domain in full, with the rest retrieved from reference TRBV5-5 and TRBJ1-5, is DAGVTQSPTHLIKTRGQQVTLRCSPISGHKSVSWYQQVLGQGPQFIFQYYEKEERGRGNFPDRFSARQFPNYSSELNVNALLLGDSALYLCASSWVDGPPQHFGDGTRLSIL.

In this sample, this clone turned up once. J is TRBJ1-2 and V is TRBV6-1; a possible D gene is TRBD1 (5 bases). The CDR3 is made up of 15 amino acids. Trimming removed 2 bases at V and 6 bases at J, with 16 bases between. Germline V gene lookup returns CDR1 MNHNS and CDR2 SASEGT. CDR3 DNA sequence: TGTGCCAGCAGTGAATATGGCAGGGTAGTTCATGGCTACACCTTC. This sequence encodes CASSEYGRVVHGYTF.

The chain carries TRBV19 and TRBJ1-2, with D possibly matching TRBD1 (6 bases). V shed 5 bases and J shed 4 bases, with 11 bases lying between them. Per the germline V gene, CDR1 is LNHDA and CDR2 is SQIVND (reference sequence). The CDR3 extends over 13 amino acids. In DNA, the CDR3 is TGTGCCAGTAGTTCCGGGACAACCTATGGCTACACCTTC. This codes for CASSSGTTYGYTF.

This chain uses TRBV27 with TRBJ1-6; possible D gene TRBD1, 6 bases. The CDR3 extends over 14 amino acids. In germline, CDR1 is MNHEY, CDR2 SMNVEV (reference sequence). Trimming stripped 5 bases from V and 10 bases from J, with 15 bases between. DNA for the CDR3: TGTGCCAGCAGTACGGGACACAGAGTCTCACCCCTCCACTTT. Its protein product is CASSTGHRVSPLHF.

The V call is TRBV19, the J call TRBJ2-1; TRBD2 matches at 9 bases. V lost 8 bases and J lost 9; bases outside the gene matches: 8. Germline V CDR1 and CDR2: LNHDA, SQIVND (reference sequence). CDR3 length equals 13 residues. The CDR3 DNA reads as TGTGCCAGTGGTAGCGGGAGTCGCGTTGAGCAGTTCTTC. This sequence encodes CASGSGSRVEQFF.

The chain links TRBV4-2 to TRBJ2-7, with TRBD2 matching over 12 bases. CDR3 length equals 20 residues. Germline CDR1 LGHNA, CDR2 YNFKEQ. V gave up 4 bases and J gave up 2 bases; unmatched junction bases: 18. The CDR3 region is CASSRGLRLAGAAVPYEQYF. The CDR3 nucleotides are TGTGCCAGCAGCCGGGGCTTAAGACTAGCGGGAGCCGCGGTCCCCTACGAGCAGTACTTC.

The chain recombines TRBV5-1 with TRBJ2-7; 12 nucleotides line up with TRBD2. CDR1 SGHRS and CDR2 YFSETQ come from the germline V gene. This CDR3 has 15 amino acids. J was trimmed by 2 bases and V by 9 bases; bases with no gene match: 9. The DNA of the CDR3 is TGCGCCATCCCTAGCGGGAGGGCCCGTCCCTACGAGCAGTACTTC. Amino acid sequence: CAIPSGRARPYEQYF.

This chain connects TRBV19 to TRBJ2-7, with D possibly matching TRBD1 (6 bases). Looked up from germline, CDR1 is LNHDA and CDR2 is SQIVND (reference sequence). The CDR3 is made up of 13 amino acids. V gave up 5 bases and J gave up 0 bases, with 8 bases separating them. The CDR3 loop reads CASSGGFSYEQYF. CDR3 nucleotide sequence: TGTGCCAGTAGTGGGGGCTTCTCCTACGAGCAGTACTTC.

This clone was observed a handful of times. The rearrangement joins TRBV21-1 to TRBJ1-5. TRBV21-1 is a recognized pseudogene. The length of the CDR3 is 15 residues. The CDR3 bases are TGTGCCAGCAGCAAAAGCGAAATGAACAATCAGCCCCAGCATTTT. It is translated as CASSKSEMNNQPQHF.